The entry that follows covers one T cell receptor beta chain sequence. What antigen it recognizes has not been identified. Per-nucleotide qualities are absent, and no much larger clonotype sits a single base away. The junction shows trimming of 1 base on V and 8 bases on J, plus 11 bases between the germline ends. The germline V gene gives CDR1 as SGHVS and CDR2 as FQNEAQ. The CDR3 numbers 14 residues from cysteine through phenylalanine. The CDR3 DNA has 42 bases and is translated from base 1. Receptor amplification or capture employed 5' RACE. These reads were obtained on an Illumina HiSeq 2500. The second PCR ran for about 6 to 12 cycles and used a J-beta primer mix along with a sample-barcoded 5' primer. Each TCR beta cDNA molecule received a unique molecular identifier from a template-switch 5' adaptor carrying 12 random nucleotides. Each sample yielded at least 2.5 million CDR3-containing paired-end reads. The Mint cDNA synthesis kit, primed by a TRBC-specific oligonucleotide, was used to synthesize first-strand cDNA from all RNA. All cDNA was treated with uracil-DNA glycosylase and then went through a first 18-cycle PCR with the universal primers M1SS and BC2_uni_R. Concerning the study's data processing: For normalization, 1 million high-quality reads, each with a distinct molecular identifier, were randomly selected from each sample. Instead of being binned into consensus sequences, reads with shared molecular identifiers were discarded. MiTCR, set to a Q25 quality threshold and the strictest error-elimination algorithm, was used for CDR3 identification, clonotype clustering and error correction. A nonparametric unseen species model with Euler transformation was used to estimate lower-bound total TCR beta diversity. TCRdb reprocessed the public reads (quality trimming at Q25 with fastp, clone calling with MiXCR) and kept in-frame beta chains. Rows matching on CDR3 protein sequence are summarized as one entry with the most common DNA and genes. TCRdb assigned the V and J calls; the authors' analysis was not used. Counted in this sample were approximately 1.5 million distinct CDR3 sequences; 30% to 35% of them appeared once. Around 10% of the sample goes to the ten largest clones.

The approximately 39 donors, aged 6 to 90 years, were systemically healthy Caucasian individuals from Russia. Each donor gave roughly 11 milliliters of peripheral blood, drawn into EDTA-treated Vacutainer tubes. Ficoll-Paque density-gradient centrifugation was used to isolate PBMCs, with at least 7 million obtained per sample. Total RNA, at least 6 micrograms per sample, was extracted from PBMCs with Trizol reagent. Naive CD45RAhigh/CD27high T cell percentages were measured by flow cytometry on a PBMC aliquot from every donor. These data belong to a study of blood T cells in healthy people across ages (dated by TCRdb to between 2015 and 2016). Describing the broader study: Template switching captured roughly one uniquely barcoded TCR beta cDNA molecule per two T cells in model experiments. For two donors (one aged 18 to 29 and one aged 80 or older), the study analyzed two additional independent replicas of 1 million unique cDNA reads from the same blood draw. Donors were grouped into four age groups: young (average 16 years), middle-aged (39), aged (approximately 67) and long-lived (over 80). To avoid experimental bias, donors of different ages were randomly spread across the sequencing lanes. Using deep sequencing normalized with unique cDNA molecular identifiers, the study measured how TCR beta repertoire diversity changes with age. General findings and caveats noted by the study authors: Observed TCR beta diversity correlated strongly with the percentage of naive T cells measured by flow cytometry. As age increased, observed TCR beta diversity per million T cells dropped in a roughly linear way, and a significant reduction was already evident by age 40. Estimates of total diversity from one million sequenced T cells were regarded as lower bounds and underestimates. Compared with the aged group, more naive CD4+ T cells, fewer expanded clones and increased TCR diversity were shown by the long-lived group, suggesting age selection. Because donor CMV infection status was unknown, age-related changes in expanded clonotypes were potentially confounded. Bulk unsorted PBMC profiling prevented conclusive comparison of naive and antigen-experienced compartments.

The specimen was blood. The sequence was collected from a woman aged 25 to 39 in good health. The chain links TRBV7-8 with TRBJ1-4; the D gene cannot be resolved reliably. The CDR3 loop reads CASSLEPTSEKLFF. The base sequence is TGTGCCAGCAGCTTAGAGCCGACGTCAGAAAAACTGTTTTTT.